The clone carrying this TCR beta chain was counted at least ten times. The investigators amplified TCR beta CDR3 regions from RNA transcripts. TCR CDR3 regions were first amplified by RT-PCR with HTBI primers. TCRdb reprocessed the multiplex PCR reads via MiXCR and lists one record per CDR3 protein. This table has 90,000 to 120,000 distinct CDR3 sequences, 15% to 20% appearing once. This sample is drawn from a study of T cells in Graves' hyperthyroidism and ophthalmopathy. Recently diagnosed hyperthyroidism of less than 2 months' duration affected patients aged 18 to 65. The CDR3 runs 16 residues. The germline V gene encodes CDR1 SGHTA and CDR2 FQGNSA. Trimming left V 5 bases short and J 6 bases short, with 17 bases between.

This receptor was obtained from a woman in her forties or fifties with Graves' hyperthyroidism. The gene calls are TRBV7-2 and TRBJ1-6; D gene unclear. Material for sequencing was blood. The CDR3 bases are TGTGCCAGCAGCACTAGTTTCCGGGCGGCTAATTCACCCCTCCACTTT. Its protein is CASSTSFRAANSPLHF.